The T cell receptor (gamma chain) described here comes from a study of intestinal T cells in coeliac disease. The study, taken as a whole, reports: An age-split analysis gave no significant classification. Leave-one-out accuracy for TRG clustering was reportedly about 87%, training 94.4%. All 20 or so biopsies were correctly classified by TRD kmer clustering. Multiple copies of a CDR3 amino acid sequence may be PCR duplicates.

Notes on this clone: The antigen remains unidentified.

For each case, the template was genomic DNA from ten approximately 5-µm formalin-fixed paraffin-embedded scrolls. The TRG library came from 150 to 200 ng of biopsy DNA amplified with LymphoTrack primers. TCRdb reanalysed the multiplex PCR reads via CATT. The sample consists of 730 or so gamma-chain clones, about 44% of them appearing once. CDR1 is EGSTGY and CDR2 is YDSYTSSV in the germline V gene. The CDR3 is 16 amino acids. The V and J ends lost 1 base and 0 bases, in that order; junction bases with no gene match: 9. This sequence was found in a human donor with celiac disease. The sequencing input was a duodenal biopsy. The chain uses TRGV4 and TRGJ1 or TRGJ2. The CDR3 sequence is CATWDGRLENYYKKLF. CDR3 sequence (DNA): TGTGCCACCTGGGATGGCCGTTTAGAGAATTATTATAAGAAACTCTTT.